The 15 T cell receptor beta chains listed next were all sequenced from one sample in a study of post-analysis software for immune sequencing data. Study-level findings and limits: Comparison of patients with controls showed roughly five TRBV segments more frequent in patients, TRBV5-6, TRBV5-1 and TRBV20-1 among them.

These receptors' targets are unknown. TCR beta cDNA libraries had unique molecular identifiers. TCRdb processed the PCR reads anew with MiXCR; each CDR3 protein has one entry. The data contain about 820,000 distinct CDR3 sequences, roughly 50% of them singletons. The sequenced material came from blood. The receptors were gathered from a girl between 10 and 17 years old with multiple sclerosis.

With regard to this clonotype: At one end, the junction sequence differs from germline, possibly due to a read error. V usage is TRBV15 and J usage is TRBJ2-7; D possibly corresponds to TRBD2 (5 bases). Germline V gives CDR1 LNHNV, CDR2 YYDKDF (reference sequence). The CDR3 spans 18 residues. In DNA form, the CDR3 reads TGTGCCACCAACAGAGATCTCCTCGGTAGCGTAATTTCCTACGAGCAGTACTTC. This gives the protein CATNRDLLGSVISYEQYF. Based on the CDR3 plus reference TRBV15 and TRBJ2-7, the full variable domain is DAMVIQNPRYQVTQFGKPVTLSCSQTLNHNVMYWYQQKSSQAPKLLFHYYDKDFNNEADTPDNFQSRRPNTSFCFLDIRSPGLGDTAMYLCATNRDLLGSVISYEQYFGPGTRLTVT.

This clonotype was recorded a few times. V is TRBV29-1 and J is TRBJ1-2; D unclear. Trimming removed 7 bases from V and 4 bases from J, with 16 bases in between. Germline V gene data show CDR1 as SQVTM and CDR2 as ANQGSEA. The CDR3 loop spans 13 amino acids. CDR3 region: CSAPVADRYGYTF. For the CDR3, the DNA is TGCAGCGCCCCTGTGGCGGATCGCTATGGCTACACCTTC.

The chain is built from TRBV5-1 and TRBJ2-1, with TRBD2 matching 9 bases. CDR3 length: 18 residues. CDR1 and CDR2 (germline): SGHRS, YFSETQ. The V gene end was trimmed by 0 bases and the J gene end by 7 bases; junction bases not matched to a gene: 14. The CDR3 loop is CASSLVPGVASGENEQFF. The CDR3 DNA sequence: TGCGCCAGCAGCTTGGTGCCGGGTGTGGCTAGCGGGGAAAATGAGCAGTTCTTC.

In its sample, this clonotype was seen a few times. V and J are TRBV29-1 and TRBJ2-3; 7 nucleotides agree with TRBD2. V was clipped by 3 bases and J by 4 bases; unmatched bases: 10. The CDR3 has 15 amino acids. The germline gives CDR1 SQVTM, CDR2 ANQGSEA. The CDR3 reads CSVDRLRESADTQYF. CDR3 nucleotide sequence: TGCAGCGTTGATCGTTTGCGGGAGAGCGCAGATACGCAGTATTTT.

This chain connects TRBV11-2 to TRBJ2-3, with 11 bases fitting TRBD2. Trimming at V came to 5 bases and at J to 2 bases, leaving 3 bases not matched to a gene. The germline V gene has CDR1 SGHAT and CDR2 FQNNGV. The CDR3 totals 15 residues. CDR3 sequence reads: CASSIAGGYTDTQYF. The CDR3 nucleotides read TGTGCCAGCAGCATAGCGGGGGGGTACACAGATACGCAGTATTTT.

CDR3 sequence reads: CSAREGGTFGDTQYF. In nucleotides, the CDR3 is TGCAGTGCTAGAGAGGGGGGGACCTTCGGAGATACGCAGTATTTT. This rearrangement joins TRBV20-1 to TRBJ2-3, with TRBD2 matching 7 bases. The CDR3 runs 15 residues. V shed 0 bases, J shed 5 bases, and the junction held 8 bases outside the gene matches. Germline V gene lookup returns CDR1 DFQATT and CDR2 SNEGSKA (reference sequence).

J is TRBJ2-1 and V is TRBV7-2, with TRBD2 as a possible D gene (7 bases). Trimming removed 2 bases at V and 5 bases at J, with 13 bases between. CDR1 and CDR2 (germline): SGHTA, FQGNSA. CDR3 length: 15 residues. This chain's CDR3 is CASSLMGEGDNEQFF. The CDR3 nucleotides are TGTGCCAGCAGCTTAATGGGGGAGGGGGACAATGAGCAGTTCTTC.

The chain carries TRBV20-1 and TRBJ1-4; no firm D call. In germline, CDR1 is DFQATT, CDR2 SNEGSKA (reference sequence). The CDR3 length is 12 residues. CDR3 region: CRAGVTNEKLFF. The CDR3 bases are TGCAGGGCCGGGGTGACTAATGAAAAACTGTTTTTT.

The chain employs TRBV20-1 and TRBJ2-4; D call uncertain. The end of the DNA fits TRBJ2-7 better, so the J call may be wrong. This CDR3 spans 18 amino acids. Germline loops: CDR1 DFQATT, CDR2 SNEGSKA (reference sequence). This CDR3 reads CSARDVDIPIGMTYEQYF. The DNA of the CDR3 is TGCAGTGCTAGAGATGTCGATATCCCGATAGGGATGACCTACGAGCAGTACTTC.

This clonotype was seen a single time. The genes are TRBV7-9 and TRBJ2-1, with D possibly matching TRBD2 (6 bases). This CDR3 comprises 15 residues. Trimming removed 5 bases from V and 4 bases from J, with 15 bases in between. CDR1 is SEHNR and CDR2 is FQNEAQ in the germline V gene (reference sequence). CDR3 sequence reads: CASSALLRGYNEQFF. DNA of the CDR3: TGTGCCAGCAGCGCCCTTCTCCGGGGGTACAATGAGCAGTTCTTC.

The gene calls are TRBV5-1 and TRBJ2-1, with TRBD2 matching 7 bases. The junction had 13 bases not matched to a gene; V was cut back by 3 bases and J by 4 bases. Looked up from germline, CDR1 is SGHRS and CDR2 is YFSETQ. This CDR3 has 17 residues. The CDR3 spells CASSWGFRGGSYNEQFF. Here the CDR3 DNA reads TGCGCCAGCAGCTGGGGCTTTCGCGGGGGAAGTTACAATGAGCAGTTCTTC.

This clonotype occurred a few times. The chain uses TRBV29-1 and TRBJ2-7; 11 bases are shared with TRBD2. After removal of 7 bases from V and 7 bases from J, the junction contained 9 bases not matched to a gene. This CDR3 region has 13 residues. Germline CDR1 reads SQVTM; CDR2 reads ANQGSEA. The CDR3 reads CSALSGRAGEQYF. DNA for the CDR3: TGCAGCGCCCTTAGCGGGAGGGCGGGGGAGCAGTACTTC.

This clonotype was detected only a few times. The chain combines TRBV20-1 with TRBJ2-5, with TRBD2 matching 9 bases. The CDR3 sequence is 14 residues long. In germline, CDR1 is DFQATT, CDR2 SNEGSKA (reference sequence). Losses at the gene ends were 1 base for V and 5 bases for J; bases not matched to a gene: 5. CDR3 bases: TGCAGTGCTAGAGTGGGCGGGGGGGCGGAGACCCAGTACTTC. This encodes CSARVGGGAETQYF.

V is TRBV29-1 and J is TRBJ2-5; maybe TRBD1 (5 bases). The DNA matches TRBJ2-7 better at its end, which makes the J call doubtful. The CDR3 consists of 12 residues. Germline V gives CDR1 SQVTM, CDR2 ANQGSEA. The CDR3: CSAMDTLYEQYF. CDR3 nucleotides: TGCAGCGCCATGGACACGCTATACGAGCAGTACTTC.

This clonotype was counted a few times. The J gene is TRBJ2-5, the V gene TRBV20-1; 10 positions agree with TRBD2. The CDR3 sequence is 15 residues long. After removal of 1 base from V and 3 bases from J, the junction contained 5 bases not matched to a gene. CDR1 and CDR2 (germline): DFQATT, SNEGSKA (reference sequence). CDR3 sequence: CSARAASGGEETQYF. The CDR3 DNA reads as TGCAGTGCTAGAGCTGCGAGCGGGGGGGAAGAGACCCAGTACTTC.